This T cell receptor (beta chain) appears in the sequencing data of a study of technical replicates of blood from a handful of donors. Germline V gene data show CDR1 as SEHNR and CDR2 as FQNEAQ (reference sequence). Trimming cost V 5 bases and J 5 bases; bases outside gene matches: 18. CDR3 length: 18 residues. Sequencing was performed with immunoSEQ multiplex PCR; in TCRdb, only in-frame clones are kept and a portion is missing. This table has 100,000 or so clones, 96% appearing once. The sample comprised T cells isolated from PBMCs. This chain uses TRBV7-9 with TRBJ1-1; 9 positions match TRBD1. This sequence was found in a human donor in good health. The CDR3 DNA follows: TGTGCCAGCAGCAGCCGCGTTAAGGGGGACAGGGTTAGGACTGAAGCTTTCTTT. Its protein product is CASSSRVKGDRVRTEAFF.